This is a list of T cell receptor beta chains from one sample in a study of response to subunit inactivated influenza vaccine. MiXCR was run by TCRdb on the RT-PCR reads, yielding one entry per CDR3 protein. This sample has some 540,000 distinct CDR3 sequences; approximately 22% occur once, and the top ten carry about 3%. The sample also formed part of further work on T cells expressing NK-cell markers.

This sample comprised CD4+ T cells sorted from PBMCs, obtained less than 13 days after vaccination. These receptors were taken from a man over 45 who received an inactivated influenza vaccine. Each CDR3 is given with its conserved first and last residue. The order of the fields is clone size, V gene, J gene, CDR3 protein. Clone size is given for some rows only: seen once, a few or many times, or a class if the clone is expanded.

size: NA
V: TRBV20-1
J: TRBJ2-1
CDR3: CSAPPSGSLSEQFF

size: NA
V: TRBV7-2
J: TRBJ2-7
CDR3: CASRNPGHSYEQYF

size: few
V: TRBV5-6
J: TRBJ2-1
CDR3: CASSLPSSYNEQFF

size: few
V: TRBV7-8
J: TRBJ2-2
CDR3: CASITGTTTGELFF

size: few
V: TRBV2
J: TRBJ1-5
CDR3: CASSAQGWLNQPQHF

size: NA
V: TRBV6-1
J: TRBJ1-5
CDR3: CASSEQGHNQPQHF

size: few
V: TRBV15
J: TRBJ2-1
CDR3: CATSRAQGFYNEQFF

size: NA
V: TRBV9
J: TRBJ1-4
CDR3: CASSVGEGSFNEKLFF

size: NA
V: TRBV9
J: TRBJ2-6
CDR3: CASSMGQGASGANVLTF

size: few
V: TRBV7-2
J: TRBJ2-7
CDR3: CASSLETSGFYEQYF

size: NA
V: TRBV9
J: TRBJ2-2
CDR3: CASSVRPNTGELFF

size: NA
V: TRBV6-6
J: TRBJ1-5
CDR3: CASKDSNNQPQHF

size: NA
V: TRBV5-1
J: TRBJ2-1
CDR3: CASSLSAGRSYNEQFF

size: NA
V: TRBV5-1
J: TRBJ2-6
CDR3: CASSFSAGPFSGANVLTF

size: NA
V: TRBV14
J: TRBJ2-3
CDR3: CASSEHTGRTDTQYF

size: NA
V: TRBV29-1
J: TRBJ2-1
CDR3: CSVEGVAEQFF

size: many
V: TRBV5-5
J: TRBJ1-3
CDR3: CASTTRVVGNTIYF

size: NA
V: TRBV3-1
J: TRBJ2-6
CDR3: CASSQAPSSGANVLTF

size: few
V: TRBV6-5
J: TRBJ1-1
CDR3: CASSYSGRPTEAFF

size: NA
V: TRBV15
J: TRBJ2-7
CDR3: CATSRDGTASLHRYF

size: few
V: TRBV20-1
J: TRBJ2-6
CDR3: CSARAGSSGANVLTF

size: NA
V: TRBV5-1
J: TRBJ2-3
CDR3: CASSLLAGEGTDTQYF

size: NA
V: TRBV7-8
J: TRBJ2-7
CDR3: CASSLARWGGAYEQYF

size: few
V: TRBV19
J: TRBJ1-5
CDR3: CASRIKTADYSNQPQHF

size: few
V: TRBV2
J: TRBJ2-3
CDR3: CASIRGSYTDTQYF

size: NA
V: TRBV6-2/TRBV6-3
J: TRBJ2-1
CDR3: CASRPDYTPAWGQFF

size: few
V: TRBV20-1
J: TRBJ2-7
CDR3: CSATRDHLGEQYF

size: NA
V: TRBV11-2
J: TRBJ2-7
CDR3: CASSRPRMPYEQYF

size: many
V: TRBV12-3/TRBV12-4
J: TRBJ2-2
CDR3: CASSPQVGLNTGELFF

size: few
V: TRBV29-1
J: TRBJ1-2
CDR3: CSVEGGQGMRGYTF

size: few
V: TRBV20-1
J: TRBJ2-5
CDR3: CSARAIGQGKETQYF

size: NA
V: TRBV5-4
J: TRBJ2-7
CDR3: CASSRDRGKSYEQYF

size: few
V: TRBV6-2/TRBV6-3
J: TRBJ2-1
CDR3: CASRRGRGGLNVLGSYNEQFF

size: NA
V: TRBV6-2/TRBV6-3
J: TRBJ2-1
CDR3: CASRPRLAGGHRGSYNEQFF

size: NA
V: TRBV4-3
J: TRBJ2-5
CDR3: CASSQGRFPPETQYF

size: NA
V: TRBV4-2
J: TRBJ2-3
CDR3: CASSHKLAGNTDTQYF

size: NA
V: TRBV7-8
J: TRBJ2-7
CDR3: CASSLTNLRDEQYF

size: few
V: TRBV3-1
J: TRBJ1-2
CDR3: CASSRTVLNYGYTF

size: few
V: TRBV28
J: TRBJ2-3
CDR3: CASSLLGLAGGLTDTQYF

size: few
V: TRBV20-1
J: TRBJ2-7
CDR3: CSARDNERAAYEQYF

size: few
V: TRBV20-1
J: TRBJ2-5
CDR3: CSARAGAQETQYF

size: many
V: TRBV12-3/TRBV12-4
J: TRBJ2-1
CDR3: CASSPPAVYSYNEQFF

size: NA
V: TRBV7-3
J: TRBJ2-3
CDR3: CASSLIGSGNTDTQYF

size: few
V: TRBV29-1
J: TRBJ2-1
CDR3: CSVGTGLYNEQFF

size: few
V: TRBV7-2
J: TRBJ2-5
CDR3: CASSPGTGNAETQYF

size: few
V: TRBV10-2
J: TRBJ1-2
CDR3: CATMDRGQFYGYTF

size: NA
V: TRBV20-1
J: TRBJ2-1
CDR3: CSALLAGTYNEQFF

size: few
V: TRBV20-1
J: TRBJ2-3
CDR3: CSARPPVDTQYF

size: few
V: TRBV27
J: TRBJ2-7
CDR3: CASSLSTGGAYEQYF

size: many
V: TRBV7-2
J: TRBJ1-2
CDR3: CASSLGGPRRGYTF